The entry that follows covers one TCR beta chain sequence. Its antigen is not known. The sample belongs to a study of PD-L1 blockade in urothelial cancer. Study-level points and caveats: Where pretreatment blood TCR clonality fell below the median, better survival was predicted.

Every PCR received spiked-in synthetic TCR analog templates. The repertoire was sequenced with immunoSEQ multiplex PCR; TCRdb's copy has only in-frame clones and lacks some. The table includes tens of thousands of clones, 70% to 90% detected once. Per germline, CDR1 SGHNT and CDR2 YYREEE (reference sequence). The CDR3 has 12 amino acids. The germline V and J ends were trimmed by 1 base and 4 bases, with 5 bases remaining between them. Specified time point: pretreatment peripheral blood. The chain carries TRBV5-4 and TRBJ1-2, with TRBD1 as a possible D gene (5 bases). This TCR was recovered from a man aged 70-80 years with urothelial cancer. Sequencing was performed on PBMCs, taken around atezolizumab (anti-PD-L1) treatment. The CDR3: CASSLQGYGYTF. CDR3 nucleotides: TGTGCCAGCAGCTTGCAGGGCTATGGCTACACCTTC. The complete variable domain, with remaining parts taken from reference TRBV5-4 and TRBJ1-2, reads ETGVTQSPTHLIKTRGQQVTLRCSSQSGHNTVSWYQQALGQGPQFIFQYYREEENGRGNFPPRFSGLQFPNYSSELNVNALELDDSALYLCASSLQGYGYTFGSGTRLTVV.